The 23 T cell receptor beta chains below were found in one sample sequenced in a study of cytomegalovirus exposure and HLA in healthy donors. PCR involved 60 Vbeta and 13 Jbeta primers. Here immunoSEQ multiplex PCR was the method, and the copy in TCRdb shows in-frame clones only, minus some. The profile shows some 120,000 clones, around 78% of them singletons. Sequenced sample: PBMCs. The receptors originated from a man aged 40-49 years in good health and CMV-seronegative.

The genes are TRBV4-1 and TRBJ1-5; D unresolved. The length of the CDR3 is 17 residues. The V and J ends lost 0 bases and 10 bases respectively, with 22 bases between them. Looked up from germline, CDR1 is MGHRA and CDR2 is YSYEKL. For the CDR3, the DNA is TGCGCCAGCAGCCAAGATTCTCGTGTAAGGGCCTCGGGACCCCAGCATTTT. Its protein is CASSQDSRVRASGPQHF.

The chain combines TRBV9 with TRBJ2-1; 12 nucleotides align to TRBD2. Germline V lookup: CDR1 SGDLS, CDR2 YYNGEE. CDR3 length: 16 amino acids. J was trimmed by 6 bases and V by 4 bases; bases with no gene match: 8. The CDR3 reads CASSTSGTSGRNEQFF. The CDR3 region has the DNA TGTGCCAGCAGCACCTCCGGGACTAGCGGGCGCAATGAGCAGTTCTTC.

This clone has a handful of counts. The V gene is TRBV7-8, the J gene TRBJ2-2, with 11 nucleotides matching TRBD1. Trimming cost V 3 bases and J 5 bases; bases outside gene matches: 2. CDR3 length equals 15 residues. Germline assignment: CDR1 SGHVS and CDR2 FQNEAQ. CDR3 protein: CASSLGQGETGELFF. DNA for the CDR3: TGTGCCAGCAGCTTGGGACAGGGGGAGACCGGGGAGCTGTTTTTT.

The rearrangement links TRBV5-6 to TRBJ1-1; maybe TRBD1 (6 bases). This CDR3 comprises 14 residues. Trimming stripped 4 bases from V and 0 bases from J, with 10 bases between. Germline CDR1 is SGHDT and CDR2 is YYEEEE. The CDR3 DNA reads TGTGCCAGCAGCCGGACAGTACTGAACACTGAAGCTTTCTTT. Its translation: CASSRTVLNTEAFF.

V usage is TRBV6-6 and J usage is TRBJ1-5; TRBD1 agrees at 8 bases. CDR3 size: 13 residues. J gave up 4 bases and V 10 bases, and 6 bases lay outside the gene matches. Germline CDR1 is MNHNY and CDR2 is SVGAGI (reference sequence). The CDR3, as DNA: TGTGCCACCGGACAGGGAAAAAATCAGCCCCAGCATTTT. It codes for CATGQGKNQPQHF.

The chain is built from TRBV28 and TRBJ2-5, with 12 bases lining up with TRBD2. The length of the CDR3 is 15 residues. The V segment lost 0 bases and the J segment 5 bases; nucleotides outside the gene matches: 1. Germline values: CDR1 MDHEN, CDR2 SYDVKM. The CDR3 DNA reads TGTGCCAGCAGTTTATGGCTAGCGGGGGGGGAGACCCAGTACTTC. This sequence encodes CASSLWLAGGETQYF.

A remark on this clone: At one of its ends the junction is not consistent with the germline gene, which may arise from a read error. The identical CDR3 is also encoded by other nucleotide sequences in the sample. The rearrangement links TRBV4-1 to TRBJ1-1, with D possibly TRBD1 on 6 matching bases. The CDR3 covers 14 residues. Germline CDR1 is MGHRA and CDR2 is YSYEKL. The CDR3 reads CASSQEDSYTEAFF. CDR3 DNA: TGCGCCAGCAGCCAAGAGGACAGTTACACTGAAGCCTTCTTT.

The chain combines TRBV7-2 with TRBJ2-5; possible D gene TRBD1, 6 bases. Trimming removed 3 bases at V and 4 bases at J, with 15 bases between. This CDR3 has 15 residues. Germline V gene data show CDR1 as SGHTA and CDR2 as FQGNSA. CDR3 loop: CASSFSTGTRETQYF. CDR3 bases: TGTGCCAGCAGCTTTAGTACAGGGACGCGAGAGACCCAGTACTTC.

This chain joins TRBV21-1 and TRBJ2-7; TRBD1 was called by the table and not checked on the DNA. TRBV21-1 is recorded as a pseudogene. The CDR3 runs 13 residues. The CDR3 sequence: CASQKGWSSEQYF. As DNA, the CDR3 is TGTGCCAGCCAAAAGGGGTGGAGCAGCGAGCAGTACTTC.

The J gene is TRBJ1-1, the V gene TRBV11-2; D may be TRBD1 (6 bases). The CDR3 consists of 18 residues. Trimming took off 6 bases at V and 0 bases at J, with 23 bases between the two ends. Germline V lookup: CDR1 SGHAT, CDR2 FQNNGV. Here the CDR3 reads CASSLKQGSMHLNTEAFF. CDR3 DNA: TGTGCCAGCAGTCTCAAACAGGGTTCCATGCACCTGAACACTGAAGCTTTCTTT.

The J gene is TRBJ1-2, the V gene TRBV28; TRBD1 is a possible D gene (6 bases). Germline lookup yields CDR1 MDHEN and CDR2 SYDVKM. V was cut by 3 bases and J by 7 bases, with 18 bases left in between. This CDR3 spans 15 amino acids. The CDR3 here is CASSLSKQGRGGYTF. The CDR3 nucleotides read TGTGCCAGCAGTTTGAGCAAACAGGGACGTGGTGGCTACACCTTC.

The chain joins TRBV4-2 to TRBJ1-1; TRBD1 aligns across 7 bases. Trimming removed 3 bases from V and 4 bases from J; junction bases left unmatched: 8. Germline lookup yields CDR1 LGHNA and CDR2 YNFKEQ. This CDR3 has 15 amino acids. The CDR3 sequence: CASSQKTDRVTEAFF. The CDR3 nucleotides read TGTGCCAGCAGCCAGAAAACAGACAGGGTCACTGAAGCTTTCTTT.

The chain uses TRBV11-1 and TRBJ2-7; D might be TRBD1 (6 bases). Germline V gives CDR1 SGHAT, CDR2 FQDESV (reference sequence). Trimming left V 1 base short and J 5 bases short, with 12 bases between. The CDR3 loop spans 14 amino acids. The CDR3 region has the DNA TGTGCCAGCAGCTTAGGGACAGCCCTTAACGAGCAGTACTTC. Amino acids: CASSLGTALNEQYF.

This chain uses TRBV12-5 with TRBJ1-2; D gene ambiguous. Deletions cut 6 bases from V and 8 bases from J, with 16 bases between. Germline V lookup: CDR1 LGHNT, CDR2 FRNRAP. The CDR3 is 13 residues long. The CDR3, as DNA: TGTGCTAGTGGGGCGGGCCACAAGGAAGGCTACACCTTC. Its protein is CASGAGHKEGYTF.

This chain uses TRBV5-1 with TRBJ1-1, with D tentatively TRBD1 (5 bases). V lost 6 bases and J 4 bases, leaving 19 bases between the germline ends. The CDR3 loop spans 15 amino acids. Germline CDR1 SGHRS, CDR2 YFSETQ. In DNA, the CDR3 is TGCGCCAGCAACCCTACAGCCGGGGGGGGCACTGAAGCTTTCTTT. Its translation is CASNPTAGGGTEAFF.

The chain recombines TRBV27 with TRBJ2-7; no firm D call. This CDR3 region has 16 residues. V lost 5 bases and J lost 5, with 22 bases in between. CDR1 MNHEY and CDR2 SMNVEV come from the germline V gene (reference sequence). CDR3 region: CASSLTPTSRPHEQYF. DNA of the CDR3: TGTGCCAGCAGTCTCACTCCGACAAGCCGCCCCCACGAGCAGTACTTC.

The chain uses TRBV4-3 and TRBJ1-6; 9 nucleotides align to TRBD1. V was pared by 4 bases and J by 10 bases, with 17 bases of the junction left unmatched. The CDR3 consists of 18 residues. Per germline, CDR1 LGHNA and CDR2 YSLEER. CDR3 nucleotide sequence: TGCGCCAGCAGCCGAACATCGCTAGGGACAGGGAGGCGATCACCCCTCCACTTT. Translation: CASSRTSLGTGRRSPLHF.

The J gene is TRBJ1-1, the V gene TRBV12-5; perhaps TRBD1 as D (6 bases). This CDR3 is built from 16 residues. CDR1 and CDR2 from the germline V gene are LGHNT and FRNRAP. V lost 4 bases, J lost 1 base, and 16 bases lay in between. The CDR3 reads CASGSPEGQTNTEAFF. The CDR3 DNA sequence: TGTGCTAGTGGTTCCCCCGAAGGACAGACGAACACTGAAGCTTTCTTT.

CDR3: CASSLTRNRLAGEETQYF. CDR3 nucleotides: TGTGCCAGCAGCTTAACTCGAAACCGCTTAGCGGGGGAAGAGACCCAGTACTTC. V and J are TRBV7-2 and TRBJ2-5; 9 nucleotides line up with TRBD2. The germline V gene encodes CDR1 SGHTA and CDR2 FQGNSA. This CDR3 is 18 amino acids long. V dropped 2 bases and J dropped 3; count of bases not matched to a gene: 13.

This chain uses TRBV30 with TRBJ1-6, with 8 bases matching TRBD1. CDR1 and CDR2 from the germline V gene are GTSNPN and SVGIG (reference sequence). The CDR3 has 14 residues. Unmatched junction bases numbered 12, after V lost 0 bases and J lost 17 bases. The CDR3 region is CAWSVRGLPGQVHF. In DNA form, the CDR3 reads TGTGCCTGGAGTGTACGTGGGTTGCCGGGACAGGTCCACTTT.

This chain connects TRBV18 to TRBJ2-2, with a tentative D call TRBD1 (6 bases). V dropped 3 bases and J dropped 1 base, with 15 bases sitting between them. The V gene's germline CDR1 is KGHSH and CDR2 LQKENI. There are 17 residues in the CDR3. DNA of the CDR3: TGTGCCAGCTCACCCCCCCGTGGGACACGGAACACCGGGGAGCTGTTTTTT. It yields the protein CASSPPRGTRNTGELFF. The entire variable domain, with the rest obtained from reference TRBV18 and TRBJ2-2, is as follows: NAGVMQNPRHLVRRRGQEARLRCSPMKGHSHVYWYRQLPEEGLKFMVYLQKENIIDESGMPKERFSAEFPKEGPSILRIQQVVRGDSAAYFCASSPPRGTRNTGELFFGEGSRLTVL.

This clone was observed a few times. The chain uses TRBV4-2 and TRBJ1-2, with D perhaps TRBD1 (6 bases). Germline V lookup: CDR1 LGHNA, CDR2 YNFKEQ. The V end lost 3 bases, the J end lost 8 bases, and 16 bases lay between the germline ends. The CDR3 covers 14 residues. In DNA, the CDR3 is TGTGCCAGCAGCCAGGTACAGGGTCGAAGCGGCTACACCTTC. Its translation: CASSQVQGRSGYTF.

This rearrangement joins TRBV19 to TRBJ1-1; 8 bases map to TRBD1. Germline trimming cut 8 bases from V and 1 base from J; bases unmatched to any gene: 9. Germline values: CDR1 LNHDA, CDR2 SQIVND (reference sequence). There are 15 residues in the CDR3. CDR3 nucleotide sequence: TGTGCCAGTGCACCTCAGGGGGCCGGGAACACTGAAGCTTTCTTT. It encodes CASAPQGAGNTEAFF.